This entry lists 10 T cell receptor beta chains sequenced from one sample in a study of OX40 agonist ivuxolimab in advanced cancers. Measured with immunoSEQ multiplex PCR; TCRdb has only the in-frame clones, and not every one. The data show tens of thousands of clones, around 87% seen once. The sample was CD4+ or CD8+ T cells sorted from blood, taken in a trial of the OX40 agonist ivuxolimab. The receptor set was obtained from an adult with an advanced solid tumor such as melanoma, head and neck, liver or kidney cancer.

The chain couples TRBV30 to TRBJ2-2; 13 bases align to TRBD2. Germline V gene data show CDR1 as GTSNPN and CDR2 as SVGIG (reference sequence). This CDR3 region has 14 residues. V shed 5 bases and J 7 bases; nucleotides not matched to a gene: 4. DNA of the CDR3: TGTGCCTGGTTGACTAGCGGGAGGTTCGGGGAGCTGTTTTTT. It codes for CAWLTSGRFGELFF.

The chain uses TRBV11-2 and TRBJ1-1; 7 bases map to TRBD1. This CDR3 spans 15 amino acids. V shed 0 bases, J shed 5 bases, and the junction held 6 bases outside the gene matches. Per germline, CDR1 SGHAT and CDR2 FQNNGV. CDR3 protein: CASSLEYRGGTEAFF. DNA for the CDR3: TGTGCCAGCAGCTTAGAGTACAGGGGAGGTACTGAAGCTTTCTTT.

For the CDR3, the DNA is TGTGCCAGCAGCACCCGACTGGGAGGCGGGGAGCTGTTTTTT. Its translation: CASSTRLGGGELFF. This sequence joins TRBV11-3 and TRBJ2-2, with D perhaps TRBD2 (6 bases). This CDR3 spans 14 amino acids. V was trimmed by 5 bases and J by 7 bases, leaving 14 bases between them. The germline gives CDR1 SGHNT, CDR2 YENEEA.

V gene TRBV18 combines with J gene TRBJ1-1; D is undetermined. The V gene's germline CDR1 is KGHSH and CDR2 LQKENI. This CDR3 spans 11 amino acids. The V end was cut by 6 bases, the J end by 3 bases, with 5 bases between. The CDR3 DNA sequence: TGTGCCAGCTCCCGGGACACTGAAGCTTTCTTT. Amino acid sequence: CASSRDTEAFF.

This clone was picked up a small number of times. The J gene is TRBJ1-1, the V gene TRBV7-8; no reliable D call. V was clipped by 1 base and J by 5 bases, with 8 bases between them. Germline-derived CDR1 and CDR2 are SGHVS and FQNEAQ. The CDR3 is 13 residues long. The CDR3 reads CASSLDGITEAFF. CDR3 nucleotide sequence: TGTGCCAGCAGCTTAGATGGGATTACTGAAGCTTTCTTT.

The chain couples TRBV5-1 to TRBJ2-5; unclear D gene. The CDR3 is made up of 13 amino acids. Germline V CDR1 and CDR2: SGHRS, YFSETQ. V lost 1 base and J 3 bases, leaving 7 bases between the germline ends. The CDR3: CASSLQSEETQYF. CDR3 in DNA: TGCGCCAGCAGCTTGCAGAGTGAAGAGACCCAGTACTTC.

J is TRBJ2-5 and V is TRBV6-5; D is ambiguous. CDR1 MNHEY and CDR2 SVGAGI come from the germline V gene. The CDR3 contains 13 residues. V was pared by 4 bases and J by 4 bases, with 10 bases between. CDR3 in amino acids: CASSFTAGETQYF. Written as DNA, the CDR3 is TGTGCCAGCAGTTTCACAGCTGGAGAGACCCAGTACTTC.

This sequence joins TRBV18 and TRBJ1-1, with 8 positions matching TRBD1. This CDR3 has 14 amino acids. The V segment lost 1 base and the J segment 7 bases; nucleotides outside the gene matches: 5. Germline values: CDR1 KGHSH, CDR2 LQKENI. The CDR3 is CASSPRQGAGEAFF. CDR3 nucleotides: TGTGCCAGCTCACCACGGCAGGGGGCCGGTGAAGCTTTCTTT.

This chain connects TRBV10-1 to TRBJ2-1; 9 nucleotides agree with TRBD1. There are 15 residues in the CDR3. Germline V gives CDR1 WNHNN, CDR2 SYGVQD (reference sequence). The ends lost 9 bases at V and 8 bases at J; junction bases unmatched: 14. The chain's CDR3 is CARILPGQGQDEQFF. CDR3 coding DNA: TGCGCCAGAATCCTTCCGGGACAGGGCCAGGATGAGCAGTTCTTC.

The V gene is TRBV4-3, the J gene TRBJ2-1; 7 bases line up with TRBD2. The CDR3 consists of 18 residues. With 0 bases clipped from V and 3 bases from J, the junction kept 11 bases outside the gene matches. From germline, CDR1 is LGHNA and CDR2 YSLEER. CDR3 protein: CASSQDPPTSRYYNEQFF. The CDR3, as DNA: TGCGCCAGCAGCCAAGATCCCCCGACTAGCAGGTACTACAATGAGCAGTTCTTC.